Following are 14 T cell receptor beta chains from one sample sequenced in a study of Ad26.COV2.S vaccination and SARS-CoV-2 variants. Some clones are missing from TCRdb's copy, which holds only in-frame ones; the method was immunoSEQ multiplex PCR. The sample shows hundreds of thousands of clones, around 92% of them seen only once. The treatment: around 19 received Ad26.COV2.S at low or high dose, single or two shots; several received placebo; per-sample allocation not given. Sampling took place 63 days after the first vaccine or placebo injection. This specimen consisted of peripheral blood, obtained in a trial of Ad26.COV2.S vaccine versus placebo. The receptors derive from a person between 18 and 65 years old who received the Ad26.COV2.S COVID-19 vaccine or a placebo.

This clone occurred a few times. V and J are TRBV7-9 and TRBJ2-6; D unclear. The CDR3 totals 15 residues. Germline V lookup: CDR1 SEHNR, CDR2 FQNEAQ (reference sequence). V was cut by 5 bases and J by 0 bases, with 8 bases left in between. The CDR3 coding sequence is TGTGCCAGCAGCCGATACGTCTCTGGGGCCAACGTCCTGACTTTC. This gives the protein CASSRYVSGANVLTF.

As regards this clone: In the same sample, other DNA sequences code for this CDR3. The chain carries TRBV19 and TRBJ1-2; unclear D gene. The V and J ends lost 3 bases and 4 bases respectively, with 3 bases between them. CDR3 size: 11 residues. Germline V gene lookup returns CDR1 LNHDA and CDR2 SQIVND (reference sequence). The CDR3 DNA sequence: TGTGCCAGTAGTATCGGCTATGGCTACACCTTC. It yields the protein CASSIGYGYTF.

V and J are TRBV15 and TRBJ2-7; either TRBD1 or TRBD2 may supply D (5 bases each). Germline V CDR1 and CDR2: LNHNV, YYDKDF (reference sequence). The V and J ends lost 3 bases and 4 bases respectively, with 19 bases between them. CDR3 length: 16 residues. The CDR3: CATSRGRRDAGYEQYF. In DNA, the CDR3 is TGTGCCACCAGCAGGGGACGCCGGGACGCTGGGTACGAGCAGTACTTC.

This sequence joins TRBV28 and TRBJ2-2; 9 nucleotides agree with TRBD1. With V trimmed by 4 bases and J by 3 bases, 3 bases remained unmatched. Looked up from germline, CDR1 is MDHEN and CDR2 is SYDVKM. The CDR3 has 15 amino acids. The CDR3 region has the DNA TGTGCCAGCAGTTCTACAGGGGGCGACACCGGGGAGCTGTTTTTT. Residues: CASSSTGGDTGELFF.

V gene TRBV5-5 combines with J gene TRBJ2-7; D is unresolved. Between the trimmed V and J ends, which lost 4 bases and 4 bases, there was a span of 12 bases. The CDR3 runs to 13 residues. The V gene's germline CDR1 is SGHKS and CDR2 YYEKEE (reference sequence). The CDR3 spells CASSNEVPYEQYF. The DNA for the CDR3 is TGTGCCAGCAGCAACGAAGTACCGTACGAGCAGTACTTC.

This clone showed up just a few times. The CDR3 nucleotides read TGCGCCAGCAGCTACTCCGGGACTACCTATACGCAGTATTTT. This sequence encodes CASSYSGTTYTQYF. The rearrangement uses TRBV5-1 and TRBJ2-3; 7 bases fit TRBD2. With 3 bases clipped from V and 7 bases from J, the junction kept 8 bases outside the gene matches. The germline V gene encodes CDR1 SGHRS and CDR2 YFSETQ. The CDR3 is made up of 14 amino acids.

This sequence joins TRBV29-1 and TRBJ2-5; 7 positions agree with TRBD1. The V gene end was trimmed by 6 bases and the J gene end by 4 bases; junction bases not matched to a gene: 2. Germline values: CDR1 SQVTM, CDR2 ANQGSEA. CDR3 size: 11 residues. The CDR3 here is CSVWTGETQYF. The CDR3 nucleotides are TGCAGCGTCTGGACAGGAGAGACCCAGTACTTC.

This clone was seen once. The V gene is TRBV10-1, the J gene TRBJ2-2; possibly TRBD1 for D (5 bases). This CDR3 has 17 residues. V lost 1 base and J 1 base, leaving 13 bases between the germline ends. Per germline, CDR1 WNHNN and CDR2 SYGVQD (reference sequence). CDR3 nucleotides: TGCGCCAGCAGTGAGTTAAGGACACTCGGGAACACCGGGGAGCTGTTTTTT. This encodes CASSELRTLGNTGELFF.

The chain carries TRBV5-1 and TRBJ2-5; no firm D call. CDR1 is SGHRS and CDR2 is YFSETQ in the germline V gene. This CDR3 is built from 12 residues. Trimming removed 4 bases from V and 3 bases from J, with 7 bases in between. CDR3 amino acids: CASSHPEETQYF. CDR3 bases: TGCGCCAGCAGCCATCCGGAAGAGACCCAGTACTTC.

This clone was counted a single time. The chain joins TRBV5-5 to TRBJ2-7, with D unclear. The CDR3 runs to 13 residues. V gave up 0 bases and J gave up 4 bases, with 8 bases separating them. The germline V gene has CDR1 SGHKS and CDR2 YYEKEE (reference sequence). CDR3 in DNA: TGTGCCAGCAGCTTGGGAGTAGGGTACGAGCAGTACTTC. It is translated as CASSLGVGYEQYF.

The chain employs TRBV3-1 (or the pseudogene TRBV3-2) and TRBJ1-4; D is undetermined. The CDR3 is made up of 16 amino acids. The germline V gene has CDR1 LGHDT and CDR2 YNNKEL (reference sequence). Trimming left V 1 base short and J 0 bases short, with 9 bases between. CDR3 coding DNA: TGTGCCAGCAGCCAAGTGTTTTCGCCAACTAATGAAAAACTGTTTTTT. Translating it yields CASSQVFSPTNEKLFF.

The gene calls are TRBV29-1 and TRBJ2-1; 7 bases are shared with TRBD1. Losses at the gene ends were 7 bases for V and 0 bases for J; bases not matched to a gene: 3. Germline V gene data show CDR1 as SQVTM and CDR2 as ANQGSEA. This CDR3 has 13 amino acids. This chain's CDR3 is CSAGQSSYNEQFF. The CDR3 DNA is TGCAGCGCGGGACAGAGCTCCTACAATGAGCAGTTCTTC.

This chain connects TRBV6-2 or TRBV6-3 to TRBJ1-2; D may be TRBD1 (5 bases). This CDR3 comprises 14 residues. Looked up from germline, CDR1 is MNHEY and CDR2 is SVGEGT. V lost 2 bases and J lost 4, with 11 bases in between. CDR3 in amino acids: CASSYGAEIYGYTF. The CDR3, as DNA: TGTGCCAGCAGTTACGGGGCAGAGATCTATGGCTACACCTTC.

In nucleotides, the CDR3 is TGCATCGGACAGGGGGGTACTGAAGCTTTCTTT. This sequence encodes CIGQGGTEAFF. The chain is built from TRBV20-1 and TRBJ1-1; 10 nucleotides align to TRBD1. This CDR3 is 11 amino acids long. In germline, CDR1 is DFQATT, CDR2 SNEGSKA (reference sequence).